Listed here are 5 T cell receptor beta chains from one sample, sequenced in a study of human T cells and chemical hapten exposure. Time point specified: patch test 1, 2 weeks after DPC sensitization. Described treatment: therapeutic diphenylcyclopropenone sensitization with weekly scalp DPC. TCRdb analysed the RACE reads with MiXCR anew, one entry per CDR3 protein. The sample contains under 200,000 distinct CDR3 sequences, roughly 14% of which appear only once. The material was whole blood, obtained in connection with sensitization to the hapten diphenylcyclopropenone (DPC). Receptors originate from a woman aged 25 to 45 with alopecia areata. Some clones in this sample may be carry-over from other donors' samples.

The chain joins TRBV29-1 to TRBJ2-3; no firm D call. Trimming cost V 4 bases and J 4 bases, with 12 bases left between them. In germline, CDR1 is SQVTM, CDR2 ANQGSEA. This CDR3 is built from 13 residues. This chain's CDR3 is CSVGSGSADTQYF. The CDR3 DNA reads TGCAGCGTTGGTTCAGGTAGTGCAGATACGCAGTATTTT.

The chain combines TRBV2 with TRBJ2-2; D is unresolved. The CDR3 runs to 14 residues. Trimming removed 0 bases from V and 5 bases from J, with 7 bases in between. The germline V gene has CDR1 SNHLY and CDR2 FYNNEI. CDR3 DNA: TGTGCCAGCAGTGAAGCGCAAACAACCGGGGAGCTGTTTTTT. Protein sequence: CASSEAQTTGELFF.

This chain uses TRBV20-1 with TRBJ1-4; D is possibly TRBD1 (6 bases). The CDR3 is 16 residues long. CDR1 is DFQATT, CDR2 SNEGSKA, per germline (reference sequence). V was clipped by 4 bases and J by 3 bases, with 18 bases between them. The CDR3, as DNA: TGCAGTGCTAAAGGGGGAAATAAGAGAGCTAATGAAAAACTGTTTTTT. It yields the protein CSAKGGNKRANEKLFF.

This clonotype was observed at least ten times. The chain is built from TRBV6-2 or TRBV6-3 and TRBJ1-2; D gene uncertain. The CDR3 length is 15 residues. CDR1 is MNHEY, CDR2 SVGEGT, per germline. The V and J ends lost 0 bases and 4 bases respectively, with 12 bases between them. CDR3 residues: CASSYSSEAGYGYTF. In DNA, the CDR3 is TGTGCCAGCAGTTACTCCAGCGAGGCGGGCTATGGCTACACCTTC.

The rearrangement joins TRBV7-2 to TRBJ2-7; either TRBD1 or TRBD2 may supply D (5 bases each). This CDR3 spans 17 amino acids. Trimming cost V 3 bases and J 0 bases, with 18 bases left between them. Germline CDR1 reads SGHTA; CDR2 reads FQGNSA. CDR3 sequence: CASSFVSGTLTSYEQYF. CDR3 nucleotide sequence: TGTGCCAGCAGCTTCGTATCCGGGACCCTAACCTCCTACGAGCAGTACTTC.